Given below is one T cell receptor (beta chain) in context. These data originate in a study of follicular helper T cells after annual influenza vaccination. The assay was immunoSEQ multiplex PCR, and TCRdb's table has in-frame clones only and misses some. In the table there are approximately 6,200 clones, almost 85% of which are singletons. Time point indicated: 2015-2016 season, pre-vaccination. Trimming took 1 base from V and 2 from J, leaving 9 bases between them. The CDR3 totals 15 residues. Germline V gene sequence: CDR1 SGHVS, CDR2 FQNEAQ. The chain joins TRBV7-8 to TRBJ1-3; TRBD1 might be the D (5 bases). The clonotype comes from an adult who received the influenza vaccine. The sample here was CXCR5+ CD38- circulating T follicular helper cells from blood, taken on the day of influenza vaccination. Subset reported: circulating Tfh, non-naive CD4+CXCR5+PD-1+ (ICOS+CD38+ or ICOS-CD38-). The CDR3 region has the DNA TGTGCCAGCAGCTTAGTGGGGGGAACTGGAAACACCATATATTTT. Translation gives CASSLVGGTGNTIYF.